The 7 T cell receptor beta chains given below trace back to one sample, sequenced in a study of blood T cell repertoires in COVID-19. This table comes from immunoSEQ multiplex PCR, and its TCRdb copy is limited to in-frame clones, with some not included. Seen here are approximately 200,000 clones, 88% observed once, and the top ten hold less than 3.5%. Sequencing was done on a sample of peripheral blood. The source is an older woman with acute or convalescent COVID-19.

V is TRBV5-1 and J is TRBJ2-7, with TRBD2 matching 7 bases. Germline V gene data show CDR1 as SGHRS and CDR2 as YFSETQ. J lost 2 bases, V lost 0 bases, and 5 bases had no gene match. This CDR3 contains 15 residues. CDR3 DNA: TGCGCCAGCAGCTTGGTTGCGGGGGTAACCTACGAGCAGTACTTC. The encoded protein is CASSLVAGVTYEQYF.

V and J are TRBV6-5 and TRBJ1-6, with D hard to call. The CDR3 covers 14 residues. Germline lookup yields CDR1 MNHEY and CDR2 SVGAGI. Trimming shortened V by 0 bases and J by 11 bases, and 11 bases separated the two germline ends. The CDR3 loop is CASSYSEGGTPLHF. For the CDR3, the DNA is TGTGCCAGCAGTTACTCAGAGGGAGGGACACCCCTCCACTTT.

V is TRBV10-3 and J is TRBJ2-2; 9 nucleotides match TRBD2. Germline CDR1 is ENHRY and CDR2 is SYGVKD. Unmatched junction bases numbered 2, after V lost 5 bases and J lost 1 base. CDR3 length equals 15 residues. The CDR3 protein is CAISSSGMNTGELFF. Here the CDR3 DNA reads TGTGCCATCAGTTCTAGCGGGATGAACACCGGGGAGCTGTTTTTT.

The chain couples TRBV5-4 to TRBJ2-7, with TRBD1 matching 10 bases. The CDR3 sequence is 15 residues long. Germline-derived CDR1 and CDR2 are SGHNT and YYREEE (reference sequence). V was pared by 2 bases and J by 7 bases, with 9 bases of the junction left unmatched. This CDR3 reads CASSFRTGGSIEQYF. In nucleotides, the CDR3 is TGTGCCAGCAGCTTCCGGACAGGGGGGTCCATAGAGCAGTACTTC.

Only a few counts were recorded for this clone. V and J are TRBV7-2 and TRBJ2-3, with 14 bases identical to TRBD2. Germline CDR1 is SGHTA and CDR2 is FQGNSA. The V segment lost 5 bases and the J segment 0 bases; nucleotides outside the gene matches: 10. This CDR3 spans 19 amino acids. The CDR3 sequence: CASSDGLAGGLRSTDTQYF. CDR3 bases: TGTGCCAGCAGCGATGGACTAGCGGGGGGTCTTAGGAGCACAGATACGCAGTATTTT.

The chain carries TRBV6-5 and TRBJ1-2; D is undetermined. Germline CDR1 is MNHEY and CDR2 is SVGAGI. Trimming shortened V by 6 bases and J by 6 bases, and 17 bases separated the two germline ends. The CDR3 sequence is 14 residues long. The CDR3 sequence: CASRAFEYYNGYTF. The CDR3 bases are TGTGCCAGCAGAGCCTTTGAATACTATAATGGCTACACCTTC.

The chain recombines TRBV6-5 with TRBJ1-2, with 9 positions matching TRBD1. Germline CDR1 is MNHEY and CDR2 is SVGAGI. V shed 8 bases and J 6 bases; nucleotides not matched to a gene: 10. This CDR3 is 14 amino acids long. The CDR3 DNA sequence: TGTGCCAGCCGGTACCGAGACAGGGGGGATGGCTACACCTTC. Encoded protein: CASRYRDRGDGYTF.